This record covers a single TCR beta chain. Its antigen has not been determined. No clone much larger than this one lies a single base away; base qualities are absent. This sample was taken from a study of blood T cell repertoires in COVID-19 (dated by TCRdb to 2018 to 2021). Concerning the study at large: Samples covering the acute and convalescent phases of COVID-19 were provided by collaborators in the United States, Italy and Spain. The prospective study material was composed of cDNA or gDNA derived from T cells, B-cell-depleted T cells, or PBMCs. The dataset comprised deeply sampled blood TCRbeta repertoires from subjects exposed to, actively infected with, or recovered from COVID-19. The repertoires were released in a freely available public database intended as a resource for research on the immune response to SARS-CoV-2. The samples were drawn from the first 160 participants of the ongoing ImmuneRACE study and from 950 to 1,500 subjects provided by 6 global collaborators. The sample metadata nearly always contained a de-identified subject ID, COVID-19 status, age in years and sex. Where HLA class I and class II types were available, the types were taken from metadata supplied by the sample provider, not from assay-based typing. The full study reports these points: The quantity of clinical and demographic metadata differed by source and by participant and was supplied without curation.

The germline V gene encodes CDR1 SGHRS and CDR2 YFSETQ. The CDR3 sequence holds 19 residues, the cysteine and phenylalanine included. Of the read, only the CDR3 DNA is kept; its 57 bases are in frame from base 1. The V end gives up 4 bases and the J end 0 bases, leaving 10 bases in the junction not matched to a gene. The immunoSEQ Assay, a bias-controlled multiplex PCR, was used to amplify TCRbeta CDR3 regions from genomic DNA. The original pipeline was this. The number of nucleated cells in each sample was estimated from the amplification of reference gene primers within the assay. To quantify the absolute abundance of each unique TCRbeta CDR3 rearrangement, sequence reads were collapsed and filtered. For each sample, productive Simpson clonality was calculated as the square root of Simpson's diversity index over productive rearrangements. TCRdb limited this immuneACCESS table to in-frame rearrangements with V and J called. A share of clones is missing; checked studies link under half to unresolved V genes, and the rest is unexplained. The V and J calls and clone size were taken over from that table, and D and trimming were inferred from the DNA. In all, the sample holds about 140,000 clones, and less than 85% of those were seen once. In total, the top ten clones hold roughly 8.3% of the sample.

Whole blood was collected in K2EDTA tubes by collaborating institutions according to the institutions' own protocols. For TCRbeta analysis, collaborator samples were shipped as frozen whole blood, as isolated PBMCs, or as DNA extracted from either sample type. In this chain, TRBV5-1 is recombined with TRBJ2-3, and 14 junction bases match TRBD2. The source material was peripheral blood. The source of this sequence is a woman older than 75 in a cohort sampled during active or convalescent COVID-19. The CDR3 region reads CASSPQGLAGGISTDTQYF. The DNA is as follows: TGCGCCAGCAGCCCCCAAGGACTAGCGGGGGGAATAAGCACAGATACGCAGTATTTT.